These 26 T cell receptor beta chains originate from one sample sequenced in a study of cytomegalovirus exposure and HLA in healthy donors. In the PCR, 60 Vbeta and 13 Jbeta primers were used. Measured with immunoSEQ multiplex PCR; TCRdb has only the in-frame clones, and not every one. The data show roughly 100,000 clones, with roughly 80% seen just once and 1.5% to 2% held by the top ten. The sequencing input was PBMCs. These receptors originate from a man in his fifties or sixties in good health and CMV-seronegative.

This clone was picked up a small number of times. The V and J genes are TRBV7-8 and TRBJ2-7, with TRBD2 matching 11 bases. V gave up 6 bases and J gave up 0 bases; unmatched junction bases: 1. Germline V gene lookup returns CDR1 SGHVS and CDR2 FQNEAQ. The CDR3 is made up of 14 amino acids. The DNA for the CDR3 is TGTGCCAGCAGTAGCGGGGGGGTCTCCTACGAGCAGTACGTC. Its protein product is CASSSGGVSYEQYV.

The chain's CDR3 is CASSVVTGGDTQYF. In DNA, the CDR3 is TGTGCCAGCAGCGTCGTGACAGGGGGAGATACGCAGTATTTT. The chain couples TRBV9 to TRBJ2-3, with 9 bases fitting TRBD1. The CDR3 runs to 14 residues. Looked up from germline, CDR1 is SGDLS and CDR2 is YYNGEE. Trimming took 2 bases from V and 5 from J; bases not matched to a gene: 3.

The rearrangement joins TRBV7-6 to TRBJ1-1, with 7 bases that match TRBD1. This CDR3 is 12 amino acids long. The germline V gene has CDR1 SGHVS and CDR2 FNYEAQ. V gave up 5 bases and J gave up 8 bases; unmatched junction bases: 5. The CDR3 region has the DNA TGTGCCAGCAGCCAGACAGGGCTCGAAGCTTTCTTT. This translates into CASSQTGLEAFF.

The chain combines TRBV9 with TRBJ2-5; D not resolved. V was cut by 0 bases and J by 4 bases, with 16 bases left in between. This CDR3 is 16 amino acids long. Looked up from germline, CDR1 is SGDLS and CDR2 is YYNGEE. CDR3 region: CASSVGGNTVAETQYF. CDR3 nucleotides: TGTGCCAGCAGCGTAGGAGGCAATACGGTGGCAGAGACCCAGTACTTC.

The V and J genes are TRBV30 and TRBJ2-3; 11 bases match TRBD2. This CDR3 is 13 amino acids long. Trimming removed 2 bases from V and 14 bases from J; junction bases left unmatched: 9. Germline CDR1 GTSNPN, CDR2 SVGIG (reference sequence). The CDR3 spells CAWSRGGLAVGYF. For the CDR3, the DNA is TGTGCCTGGAGTAGAGGGGGACTAGCGGTGGGGTATTTT.

The chain carries TRBV5-4 and TRBJ1-2, with TRBD1 identical over 8 bases. The CDR3 has 14 amino acids. Germline V gene data show CDR1 as SGHNT and CDR2 as YYREEE (reference sequence). Trimming at V came to 4 bases and at J to 4 bases, leaving 6 bases not matched to a gene. The CDR3 sequence is CASSPRTGSYGYTF. The CDR3 DNA follows: TGTGCCAGCAGCCCCCGGACAGGGAGCTATGGCTACACCTTC.

V and J are TRBV12-5 and TRBJ2-2, with D maybe TRBD1 (6 bases). Deletions cut 6 bases from V and 4 bases from J, with 12 bases between. This CDR3 has 14 residues. Germline assignment: CDR1 LGHNT and CDR2 FRNRAP. CDR3 amino acids: CASGETGLTGELFF. In DNA form, the CDR3 reads TGTGCTAGTGGGGAGACAGGTCTCACCGGGGAGCTGTTTTTT.

The DNA of the CDR3 is TGTGCCACCTATCTCCGTCCTTTCTATGGCTACACCTTC. Translated, it gives CATYLRPFYGYTF. The chain combines TRBV28 with TRBJ1-2; D gene ambiguous. Trimming shortened V by 10 bases and J by 4 bases, and 16 bases separated the two germline ends. This CDR3 is 13 amino acids long. In germline, CDR1 is MDHEN, CDR2 SYDVKM.

This clone was seen a handful of times. The rearrangement uses TRBV5-1 and TRBJ2-3, with D possibly being TRBD2 (6 bases). The CDR3 contains 16 residues. Trimming took off 0 bases at V and 0 bases at J, with 11 bases between the two ends. Germline-derived CDR1 and CDR2 are SGHRS and YFSETQ. CDR3 in amino acids: CASSLGGDHSTDTQYF. CDR3 coding DNA: TGCGCCAGCAGCTTGGGGGGGGACCATAGCACAGATACGCAGTATTTT.

The chain joins TRBV7-9 to TRBJ2-1, with 10 bases that match TRBD2. The CDR3 sequence is 14 residues long. J gave up 7 bases and V 5 bases, and 5 bases lay outside the gene matches. Germline-derived CDR1 and CDR2 are SEHNR and FQNEAQ (reference sequence). The CDR3, as DNA: TGTGCCAGCAGCCATAGCGGGGGGAGGAATGAGCAGTTCTTC. Encoded protein: CASSHSGGRNEQFF.

This chain links TRBV28 with TRBJ2-1; 9 positions match TRBD2. Germline V gene sequence: CDR1 MDHEN, CDR2 SYDVKM. V trimming: 0 bases; J trimming: 7 bases; junction bases outside the gene matches: 7. This CDR3 has 16 amino acids. CDR3 loop: CASSLWGGGAVNEQFF. In DNA form, the CDR3 reads TGTGCCAGCAGTTTATGGGGCGGGGGGGCCGTGAATGAGCAGTTCTTC.

The chain carries TRBV2 and TRBJ2-3, with D perhaps matching TRBD2 (5 bases). The germline CDR1 and CDR2 sequences are SNHLY and FYNNEI. V was pared by 0 bases and J by 3 bases, with 19 bases between. This CDR3 has 18 residues. This chain's CDR3 is CASSEAAYSSGLTDTQYF. In nucleotides, the CDR3 is TGTGCCAGCAGTGAAGCTGCCTACTCCAGCGGACTTACAGATACGCAGTATTTT.

This chain's CDR3 is CASSLAGGENTIYF. In nucleotides, the CDR3 is TGTGCCAGCAGCTTAGCAGGGGGAGAAAACACCATATATTTT. The V gene is TRBV7-2, the J gene TRBJ1-3, with D possibly being TRBD1 (6 bases). Trimming left V 0 bases short and J 6 bases short, with 9 bases between. Germline V CDR1 and CDR2: SGHTA, FQGNSA. The length of the CDR3 is 14 residues.

The chain uses TRBV6-5 and TRBJ2-5, with 9 bases aligning to TRBD2. V was pared by 1 base and J by 4 bases, with 7 bases of the junction left unmatched. Germline V CDR1 and CDR2: MNHEY, SVGAGI. CDR3 length: 16 amino acids. CDR3 in amino acids: CASSYLSSGEGETQYF. The CDR3 nucleotides read TGTGCCAGCAGTTACTTGTCTAGCGGGGAAGGAGAGACCCAGTACTTC.

The genes are TRBV19 and TRBJ1-5; D perhaps matches TRBD1 (5 bases). This CDR3 is built from 14 residues. The germline V gene encodes CDR1 LNHDA and CDR2 SQIVND (reference sequence). Deletions cut 7 bases from V and 5 bases from J, with 15 bases between. In nucleotides, the CDR3 is TGTGCCAGTACTGGTCGGGAGGGGTATCAGCCCCAGCATTTT. Its protein is CASTGREGYQPQHF.

CDR3 in amino acids: CASRADREIYGYTF. CDR3 DNA sequence: TGTGCCAGCAGGGCCGACAGGGAAATCTATGGCTACACCTTC. The chain has TRBV28 and TRBJ1-2; 7 nucleotides align to TRBD1. The V and J ends lost 6 bases and 4 bases, in that order; junction bases with no gene match: 8. The CDR3 runs 14 residues. CDR1 MDHEN and CDR2 SYDVKM come from the germline V gene.

The chain employs TRBV15 and TRBJ1-3; 7 nucleotides match TRBD1. Looked up from germline, CDR1 is LNHNV and CDR2 is YYDKDF (reference sequence). The CDR3 extends over 15 amino acids. Trimming cost V 1 base and J 0 bases; bases outside gene matches: 0. The CDR3 region is CATSRGTGSGNTIYF. As DNA, the CDR3 is TGTGCCACCAGCAGAGGGACAGGCTCTGGAAACACCATATATTTT.

The gene calls are TRBV28 and TRBJ1-1; possible D gene TRBD1, 5 bases. The CDR3 is 12 residues long. V was cut by 5 bases and J by 11 bases, with 15 bases left in between. Germline V gene data show CDR1 as MDHEN and CDR2 as SYDVKM. CDR3 nucleotides: TGTGCCAGCAGTAACCCAGGGTTTGACGCTTTCTTT. Residues: CASSNPGFDAFF.

The chain uses TRBV19 and TRBJ2-1; 10 nucleotides match TRBD1. The CDR3 sequence is 15 residues long. Germline values: CDR1 LNHDA, CDR2 SQIVND (reference sequence). V shed 5 bases and J 3 bases; nucleotides not matched to a gene: 4. The CDR3 spells CASSFGTGDYNEQFF. CDR3 DNA sequence: TGTGCCAGTAGTTTTGGGACAGGGGACTACAATGAGCAGTTCTTC.

This clone was observed a few times. This chain joins TRBV6-4 and TRBJ2-2, with D hard to call. V was cut by 2 bases and J by 3 bases, with 7 bases left in between. The CDR3 sequence is 14 residues long. Germline values: CDR1 MRHNA, CDR2 SNTAGT. CDR3 nucleotides: TGTGCCAGCAGTGACGCGCTAGACACCGGGGAGCTGTTTTTT. It yields the protein CASSDALDTGELFF.

Of note for this clone: Other DNA sequences in the sample encode the same CDR3. The chain employs TRBV19 and TRBJ2-2; possibly TRBD2 for D (7 bases). The V end was cut by 9 bases, the J end by 6 bases, with 14 bases between. The germline V gene encodes CDR1 LNHDA and CDR2 SQIVND (reference sequence). CDR3 length: 13 amino acids. CDR3 coding DNA: TGTGCCAGCGGGGGGCCGAAGGCCGGGGAGCTGTTTTTT. Residues: CASGGPKAGELFF. The full variable domain, in which reference TRBV19 and TRBJ2-2 provide the parts outside the CDR3, is DGGITQSPKYLFRKEGQNVTLSCEQNLNHDAMYWYRQDPGQGLRLIYYSQIVNDFQKGDIAEGYSVSREKKESFPLTVTSAQKNPTAFYLCASGGPKAGELFFGEGSRLTVL.

The rearrangement uses TRBV28 and TRBJ1-4; D may be TRBD1 (5 bases). V gave up 4 bases and J gave up 1 base, with 16 bases separating them. CDR1 MDHEN and CDR2 SYDVKM come from the germline V gene. This CDR3 is built from 17 residues. The CDR3 DNA follows: TGTGCCAGCAGTTCCCTTGGGGGGGACGGAACTAATGAAAAACTGTTTTTT. Translating it yields CASSSLGGDGTNEKLFF.

CDR3 DNA: TGTGCCAGCAGACGGGCCCAGGACAAGGCGAATTCACCCCTCCACTTT. It codes for CASRRAQDKANSPLHF. This chain connects TRBV28 to TRBJ1-6; TRBD1 might be the D (5 bases). The length of the CDR3 is 16 residues. V lost 6 bases to trimming and J lost 7 bases, with 19 bases between them. CDR1 is MDHEN and CDR2 is SYDVKM in the germline V gene.

The chain combines TRBV29-1 with TRBJ2-2; 13 bases are shared with TRBD2. The V segment lost 8 bases and the J segment 5 bases; nucleotides outside the gene matches: 8. CDR1 and CDR2 (germline): SQVTM, ANQGSEA. The CDR3 has 15 amino acids. The CDR3 sequence is CSTRTSGGSTGELFF. The CDR3 DNA reads TGCAGCACGCGGACTAGCGGGGGTAGTACCGGGGAGCTGTTTTTT.

The V and J genes are TRBV10-3 and TRBJ1-1; 7 bases are shared with TRBD1. The ends lost 4 bases at V and 5 bases at J; junction bases unmatched: 10. Germline assignment: CDR1 ENHRY and CDR2 SYGVKD. The CDR3 has 15 residues. CDR3 amino acids: CAISAGTQGGTEAFF. The CDR3 coding sequence is TGTGCCATCAGTGCCGGGACCCAGGGGGGTACTGAAGCTTTCTTT.

V usage is TRBV5-4 and J usage is TRBJ1-1; D uncertain. Germline assignment: CDR1 SGHNT and CDR2 YYREEE (reference sequence). CDR3 length: 13 residues. V was pared by 4 bases and J by 4 bases, with 11 bases between. The CDR3 region is CASSQVGGTEAFF. The CDR3 DNA reads TGTGCCAGCAGCCAGGTCGGTGGCACTGAAGCTTTCTTT.